One T cell receptor beta chain is described in this entry. The sample comes from a study of blood T cell repertoires in COVID-19. Across the whole study: Samples representing acute and convalescent COVID-19 were sourced from the United States, Italy and Spain. Nucleic acid was either cDNA or gDNA, and it came from T cells, B-cell-depleted T cells, or PBMCs.

Per the original data handling: Amplification of reference gene primers provided the estimated nucleated cell counts. Repertoires were generated with immunoSEQ multiplex PCR, while TCRdb's copy carries only in-frame clones and drops some. Clone size and V and J calls were adopted from that table, with D and trimming inferred from the DNA. The sample lists 130,000 or so clones, about 90% occurring once. Germline V gene data show CDR1 as SEHNR and CDR2 as FQNEAQ (reference sequence). The V and J ends lost 8 bases and 4 bases, in that order; junction bases with no gene match: 8. CDR3 size: 13 residues. The genes are TRBV7-9 and TRBJ2-7, with 7 bases lining up with TRBD1. This TCR came from a woman aged 50 to 60 who had recovered from COVID-19. What was sequenced was peripheral blood. Here the CDR3 DNA reads TGTGCCAGCTCTAGGACAGGAAAGTACGAGCAGTACTTC. Its translation: CASSRTGKYEQYF.